The 17 T cell receptor beta chains given below trace back to one sample, sequenced in a study of shared clonotypes between healthy human individuals. Positively selected for CCR7, the CD45RO-negative cells used as naive CD8 cells excluded terminally differentiated effector memory CD45RA+ cells. Clones were read by immunoSEQ multiplex PCR, and TCRdb kept only the in-frame ones, dropping some. In the table there are about 2.2 million clones, approximately 94% of which are singletons. Sequencing used naive CD8+ T cells from PBMCs. These receptors were collected from a man aged 18 to 30 in good health. Some clones in this sample may be carry-over from other donors' samples.

The CDR3 DNA is TGTGCCAGCAGCCCTGGGGGCCCCTTGGGGAATGAGCAGTTCTTC. This encodes CASSPGGPLGNEQFF. The chain combines TRBV6-5 with TRBJ2-1; the D gene is possibly TRBD1 (6 bases). Trimming stripped 6 bases from V and 7 bases from J, with 19 bases between. The CDR3 is made up of 15 amino acids. CDR1 is MNHEY, CDR2 SVGAGI, per germline.

This clone came up once. This rearrangement joins TRBV27 to TRBJ2-1; D gene ambiguous. Trimming stripped 5 bases from V and 6 bases from J, with 14 bases between. Germline-derived CDR1 and CDR2 are MNHEY and SMNVEV (reference sequence). The CDR3 length is 14 residues. The CDR3 DNA sequence: TGTGCCAGCAGTCACAACCCCAGTGGCAATGAGCAGTTCTTC. Encoded protein: CASSHNPSGNEQFF.

Details on this clone: The sample carries other DNA sequences with the same CDR3. This sequence joins TRBV10-3 and TRBJ2-7, with 11 bases lining up with TRBD1. Germline lookup yields CDR1 ENHRY and CDR2 SYGVKD. V shed 4 bases, J shed 3 bases, and the junction held 2 bases outside the gene matches. The CDR3 runs to 14 residues. The CDR3 region is CAISVGQGDYEQYF. In DNA form, the CDR3 reads TGTGCCATCAGTGTGGGACAGGGGGACTACGAGCAGTACTTC.

The chain has TRBV28 and TRBJ2-6; D may be TRBD2 (5 bases). Germline CDR1 and CDR2: MDHEN and SYDVKM. The CDR3 has 18 amino acids. Trimming left V 6 bases short and J 3 bases short, with 21 bases between. CDR3 in DNA: TGTGCCAGCAGCACTCTTCGGGGAGTTCGGGTTGGGGCCAACGTCCTGACTTTC. As protein: CASSTLRGVRVGANVLTF.

This chain uses TRBV7-9 with TRBJ1-4; the D is unclear. The CDR3 totals 16 residues. V was trimmed by 2 bases and J by 0 bases, leaving 10 bases between them. CDR1 SEHNR and CDR2 FQNEAQ come from the germline V gene (reference sequence). CDR3 loop: CASSLSRTATNEKLFF. The CDR3 DNA sequence: TGTGCCAGCAGCTTAAGTCGCACAGCAACTAATGAAAAACTGTTTTTT.

V and J are TRBV2 and TRBJ2-5; perhaps TRBD1 as D (5 bases). CDR3 length equals 13 residues. V gave up 5 bases and J gave up 5 bases, with 12 bases separating them. Germline loops: CDR1 SNHLY, CDR2 FYNNEI. Here the CDR3 DNA reads TGTGCCAGCAGTCGGACATTTGGGGAGACCCAGTACTTC. Its translation: CASSRTFGETQYF.

J is TRBJ2-2 and V is TRBV28; D is uncertain. The germline V and J ends were trimmed by 7 bases and 0 bases, with 9 bases remaining between them. CDR1 and CDR2 (germline): MDHEN, SYDVKM. The CDR3 has 14 residues. The CDR3 sequence: CASTFGANTGELFF. CDR3 coding DNA: TGTGCCAGCACCTTTGGGGCGAACACCGGGGAGCTGTTTTTT.

This clone was recorded only once. The rearrangement uses TRBV2 and TRBJ2-3, with no clear D. The CDR3 runs to 15 residues. The germline V gene has CDR1 SNHLY and CDR2 FYNNEI. V shed 2 bases and J shed 1 base, with 10 bases lying between them. The CDR3 DNA sequence: TGTGCCAGCAGTGAAATCGTAAGGGGCACAGATACGCAGTATTTT. Translating it yields CASSEIVRGTDTQYF.

The chain links TRBV5-4 to TRBJ2-3; TRBD2 might be the D (6 bases). The CDR3 consists of 17 residues. V was pared by 0 bases and J by 2 bases, with 16 bases between. CDR1 is SGHNT, CDR2 YYREEE, per germline (reference sequence). The CDR3 protein is CASSLEGAGRITDTQYF. Written as DNA, the CDR3 is TGTGCCAGCAGCTTGGAGGGCGCGGGGAGGATCACAGATACGCAGTATTTT.

With regard to this clone: Distinct nucleotide sequences in the sample also encode this CDR3. The V and J genes are TRBV10-3 and TRBJ2-7; 12 bases line up with TRBD2. V was clipped by 6 bases and J by 4 bases; unmatched bases: 7. CDR3 size: 15 residues. Germline V gives CDR1 ENHRY, CDR2 SYGVKD. The CDR3 region is CAIRLTSGRSYEQYF. The DNA for the CDR3 is TGTGCCATCAGGTTGACTAGCGGGAGATCATACGAGCAGTACTTC.

V and J are TRBV7-3 and TRBJ2-5; TRBD1 is a possible D gene (6 bases). CDR1 is SGHTA and CDR2 is FQGTGA in the germline V gene. This CDR3 spans 14 amino acids. Trimming left V 0 bases short and J 2 bases short, with 7 bases between. CDR3 DNA sequence: TGTGCCAGCAGCTTAACCGGACAGCAAGAGACCCAGTACTTC. The encoded protein is CASSLTGQQETQYF.

The rearrangement joins TRBV7-9 to TRBJ1-1; tentative D call: TRBD1 (5 bases). The V end was cut by 5 bases, the J end by 7 bases, with 11 bases between. There are 12 residues in the CDR3. Germline CDR1 and CDR2: SEHNR and FQNEAQ (reference sequence). The CDR3 here is CASSLGHNEAFF. The CDR3 DNA reads TGTGCCAGCAGCCTCGGACATAATGAAGCTTTCTTT.

This chain joins TRBV27 and TRBJ1-4; D ambiguous. The CDR3 extends over 14 amino acids. CDR1 and CDR2 (germline): MNHEY, SMNVEV (reference sequence). V lost 4 bases to trimming and J lost 2 bases, with 8 bases between them. The CDR3 sequence: CASSSRFTNEKLFF. The CDR3, as DNA: TGTGCCAGCAGTTCGCGGTTCACTAATGAAAAACTGTTTTTT.

V and J are TRBV28 and TRBJ2-5; possibly TRBD1 or TRBD2 for D (6 bases each). Trimming pared 6 bases from V and 1 base from J, leaving 18 bases between. The V gene's germline CDR1 is MDHEN and CDR2 SYDVKM. This CDR3 is built from 16 residues. The chain's CDR3 is CASSPLGGPTQETQYF. The DNA for the CDR3 is TGTGCCAGCAGCCCCTTGGGGGGCCCTACCCAAGAGACCCAGTACTTC.

Worth noting for this clone: The same CDR3 also results from other DNA sequences found in this sample. V is TRBV11-2 and J is TRBJ1-1; D is unclear. This CDR3 is 10 amino acids long. Germline V gene sequence: CDR1 SGHAT, CDR2 FQNNGV. Trimming removed 4 bases from V and 11 bases from J, with 8 bases in between. The CDR3 spells CASSSGEAFF. CDR3 bases: TGTGCCAGCAGCTCCGGCGAGGCTTTCTTT. The full variable domain, rest sourced from reference TRBV11-2 and TRBJ1-1, is EAGVAQSPRYKIIEKRQSVAFWCNPISGHATLYWYQQILGQGPKLLIQFQNNGVVDDSQLPKDRFSAERLKGVDSTLKIQPAKLEDSAVYLCASSSGEAFFGQGTRLTVV.

Concerning this clone: The sample carries other DNA sequences with the same CDR3. The gene calls are TRBV5-1 and TRBJ2-7; no reliable D call. V lost 1 base and J 4 bases, leaving 12 bases between the germline ends. CDR1 SGHRS and CDR2 YFSETQ come from the germline V gene. The CDR3 length is 14 residues. CDR3 DNA sequence: TGCGCCAGCAGCTTGCGGGCAGACGGGTACGAGCAGTACTTC. Its translation is CASSLRADGYEQYF.

In this sample, this clone turned up a few times. The rearrangement uses TRBV7-3 and TRBJ2-1; 9 bases align to TRBD2. V gave up 6 bases and J gave up 4 bases; unmatched junction bases: 7. Germline V gives CDR1 SGHTA, CDR2 FQGTGA. The CDR3 covers 15 residues. For the CDR3, the DNA is TGTGCCAGCAGTACAATAGCGGGAGTGTACAATGAGCAGTTCTTC. Protein product: CASSTIAGVYNEQFF.